One and the same sample provided the 27 T cell receptor beta chains below, sequenced in a study of blood T cell repertoires in COVID-19. This table comes from immunoSEQ multiplex PCR, and its TCRdb copy is limited to in-frame clones, with some not included. The sample holds tens of thousands of clones; over 60% are singletons and the top ten take 2% to 2.5%. Material: peripheral blood. The receptors were sampled from a man aged 65 to 85 with COVID-19, enrolled during active disease.

This clone was found a few times. This rearrangement joins TRBV7-3 to TRBJ2-1; D is uncertain. Trimming shortened V by 4 bases and J by 0 bases, and 13 bases separated the two germline ends. This CDR3 comprises 16 residues. The germline V gene encodes CDR1 SGHTA and CDR2 FQGTGA. CDR3 nucleotides: TGTGCCAGCAGCTCCTCGACTGCGAGCTCCTACAATGAGCAGTTCTTC. Its protein product is CASSSSTASSYNEQFF.

CDR3 nucleotides: TGTGCCAGCAGTCTCCGACAGGCGAGAGGCTACACCTTC. As protein: CASSLRQARGYTF. The chain uses TRBV6-2 or TRBV6-3 and TRBJ1-2; perhaps TRBD1 as D (6 bases). Germline loops: CDR1 MNHEY, CDR2 SVGEGT. Trimming left V 5 bases short and J 8 bases short, with 15 bases between. The CDR3 sequence is 13 residues long.

The chain combines TRBV3-1 (or the pseudogene TRBV3-2) with TRBJ2-4, with a tentative D call TRBD2 (5 bases). This CDR3 region has 18 residues. Per germline, CDR1 LGHDT and CDR2 YNNKEL (reference sequence). The V end was cut by 4 bases, the J end by 1 base, with 20 bases between. The DNA of the CDR3 is TGTGCCAGCAGCCCTAACGAGCGTTGGAGAGGGGCCAAAAACATTCAGTACTTC. This gives the protein CASSPNERWRGAKNIQYF.

J is TRBJ1-3 and V is TRBV25-1; possibly TRBD1 for D (6 bases). In germline, CDR1 is MGHDK, CDR2 SYGVNS. The CDR3 totals 15 residues. V lost 4 bases, J lost 7 bases, and 17 bases lay in between. The CDR3 sequence is CASSAAPGQGNTIYF. The DNA of the CDR3 is TGTGCCAGCAGTGCTGCCCCGGGGCAGGGGAACACCATATATTTT.

The chain uses TRBV16 and TRBJ2-5; TRBD1 aligns across 10 bases. Germline trimming cut 0 bases from V and 5 bases from J; bases unmatched to any gene: 9. This CDR3 comprises 17 residues. Looked up from germline, CDR1 is KGHSY and CDR2 is FQNENV. This CDR3 is CASSQSRDRGREETQYF. In DNA, the CDR3 is TGTGCCAGCAGCCAATCGAGAGACAGGGGGCGAGAGGAGACCCAGTACTTC.

The chain uses TRBV5-5 and TRBJ2-5, with TRBD1 matching over 7 bases. This CDR3 is built from 14 residues. Germline V gene lookup returns CDR1 SGHKS and CDR2 YYEKEE (reference sequence). Germline trimming cut 4 bases from V and 0 bases from J; bases unmatched to any gene: 3. This chain's CDR3 is CASSQGQNQETQYF. CDR3 coding DNA: TGTGCCAGCAGCCAGGGACAGAACCAAGAGACCCAGTACTTC.

The chain couples TRBV19 to TRBJ2-2; TRBD2 is a possible D gene (6 bases). Trimming pared 7 bases from V and 4 bases from J, leaving 13 bases between. Germline V gene sequence: CDR1 LNHDA, CDR2 SQIVND (reference sequence). The CDR3 extends over 14 amino acids. CDR3 amino acids: CASNGGPSTGELFF. DNA of the CDR3: TGTGCCAGTAATGGAGGGCCGAGCACCGGGGAGCTGTTTTTT. Full variable domain (remainder filled in from reference TRBV19 and TRBJ2-2): DGGITQSPKYLFRKEGQNVTLSCEQNLNHDAMYWYRQDPGQGLRLIYYSQIVNDFQKGDIAEGYSVSREKKESFPLTVTSAQKNPTAFYLCASNGGPSTGELFFGEGSRLTVL.

This chain joins TRBV6-5 and TRBJ1-1; TRBD1 aligns across 11 bases. Per germline, CDR1 MNHEY and CDR2 SVGAGI. The CDR3 has 15 amino acids. The V segment lost 6 bases and the J segment 4 bases; nucleotides outside the gene matches: 7. Here the CDR3 DNA reads TGTGCCAGCAGCCCAGGGACAGGGGGGACCACTGAAGCTTTCTTT. Its protein is CASSPGTGGTTEAFF.

V and J are TRBV6-2 or TRBV6-3 and TRBJ2-3; 12 bases agree with TRBD1. The CDR3 is 16 residues long. V trimming: 6 bases; J trimming: 6 bases; junction bases outside the gene matches: 10. CDR1 and CDR2 from the germline V gene are MNHEY and SVGEGT. As DNA, the CDR3 is TGTGCCAGCAGCAAGGGACAGGGGGCGGTTATGGATACGCAGTATTTT. As protein: CASSKGQGAVMDTQYF.

The table lists this clone with a count of one. The chain joins TRBV18 to TRBJ1-1, with TRBD1 matching 7 bases. The CDR3 spans 14 residues. Germline V lookup: CDR1 KGHSH, CDR2 LQKENI. V lost 0 bases to trimming and J lost 7 bases; unmatched junction nucleotides: 5. The CDR3 loop is CASSPPRTGREAFF. DNA for the CDR3: TGTGCCAGCTCACCACCGCGGACAGGACGTGAAGCTTTCTTT.

The chain recombines TRBV9 with TRBJ1-1; tentatively, D is TRBD1 (6 bases). Trimming left V 0 bases short and J 1 base short, with 16 bases between. In germline, CDR1 is SGDLS, CDR2 YYNGEE. CDR3 size: 17 residues. CDR3 in DNA: TGTGCCAGCAGCGTAGATGCAGGGGTGCAGGGGAACACTGAAGCTTTCTTT. Protein product: CASSVDAGVQGNTEAFF.

This chain connects TRBV4-1 to TRBJ2-7, with 9 nucleotides matching TRBD2. Trimming removed 1 base from V and 5 bases from J; junction bases left unmatched: 6. Germline V gene data show CDR1 as MGHRA and CDR2 as YSYEKL. The CDR3 totals 15 residues. This CDR3 is CASSQAGLAVNEQYF. DNA for the CDR3: TGCGCCAGCAGCCAAGCGGGACTAGCTGTCAACGAGCAGTACTTC.

V gene TRBV3-1 (or the pseudogene TRBV3-2) combines with J gene TRBJ2-7; D unclear. The V gene's germline CDR1 is LGHDT and CDR2 YNNKEL (reference sequence). The CDR3 has 11 amino acids. V gave up 0 bases and J gave up 5 bases, with 2 bases separating them. The CDR3 DNA sequence: TGTGCCAGCAGCCAAGATAACGAGCAGTACTTC. This encodes CASSQDNEQYF.

This clone appeared a few times. The chain recombines TRBV7-6 with TRBJ2-1; TRBD1 matches 9 bases. Trimming took 5 bases from V and 8 from J; bases not matched to a gene: 10. Per germline, CDR1 SGHVS and CDR2 FNYEAQ. CDR3 length equals 15 residues. CDR3 region: CASSPLDRGNHEQFF. The CDR3 DNA follows: TGTGCCAGCAGCCCGTTGGACAGGGGTAATCATGAGCAGTTCTTC. The whole variable domain, remainder taken from reference TRBV7-6 and TRBJ2-1, is GAGVSQSPRYKVTKRGQDVALRCDPISGHVSLYWYRQALGQGPEFLTYFNYEAQQDKSGLPNDRFSAERPEGSISTLTIQRTEQRDSAMYRCASSPLDRGNHEQFFGPGTRLTVL.

This clone came up a few times. In DNA form, the CDR3 reads TGCGCCAGCAGCCAAGATGTCTCTAGCTCGAATGAGCAGTTCTTC. As protein: CASSQDVSSSNEQFF. This rearrangement joins TRBV4-3 to TRBJ2-1, with a possible D match to TRBD2 (5 bases). Trimming cost V 0 bases and J 7 bases, with 13 bases left between them. The CDR3 is 15 amino acids. In germline, CDR1 is LGHNA, CDR2 YSLEER.

V is TRBV6-5 and J is TRBJ1-1; 9 nucleotides agree with TRBD1. Germline CDR1 is MNHEY and CDR2 is SVGAGI. Trimming at V came to 7 bases and at J to 1 base, leaving 7 bases not matched to a gene. This CDR3 is built from 15 residues. The CDR3 loop reads CASNIQGAGNTEAFF. The CDR3 coding sequence is TGTGCCAGCAACATACAGGGGGCAGGGAACACTGAAGCTTTCTTT.

The chain has TRBV11-2 and TRBJ2-1; 13 nucleotides agree with TRBD2. The CDR3 contains 18 residues. The junction had 9 bases not matched to a gene; V was cut back by 1 base and J by 6 bases. The germline V gene encodes CDR1 SGHAT and CDR2 FQNNGV. The CDR3 DNA is TGTGCCAGCAGCTTAGGAACTAGCGGGAGGGTTTGGCGCAATGAGCAGTTCTTC. Protein sequence: CASSLGTSGRVWRNEQFF.

The chain is built from TRBV28 and TRBJ1-5; 7 bases map to TRBD1. Unmatched junction bases numbered 4, after V lost 3 bases and J lost 5 bases. Germline CDR1 MDHEN, CDR2 SYDVKM. The length of the CDR3 is 14 residues. CDR3 sequence (DNA): TGTGCCAGCAGTTTGGCAGGGGGTGATCAGCCCCAGCATTTT. Translating gives CASSLAGGDQPQHF. Full variable domain (missing parts from reference TRBV28 and TRBJ1-5): DVKVTQSSRYLVKRTGEKVFLECVQDMDHENMFWYRQDPGLGLRLIYFSYDVKMKEKGDIPEGYSVSREKKERFSLILESASTNQTSMYLCASSLAGGDQPQHFGDGTRLSIL.

This clone has just a few counts. This sequence joins TRBV28 and TRBJ1-5; D gene uncertain. The germline V gene has CDR1 MDHEN and CDR2 SYDVKM. The CDR3 spans 14 residues. Trimming took 2 bases from V and 5 from J, leaving 10 bases between them. CDR3 amino acids: CASSLTNRDQPQHF. The CDR3 DNA sequence: TGTGCCAGCAGTTTAACCAACCGGGATCAGCCCCAGCATTTT.

This rearrangement joins TRBV10-3 to TRBJ1-5; no definite D call. This CDR3 is 12 amino acids long. The germline V gene encodes CDR1 ENHRY and CDR2 SYGVKD. V lost 4 bases to trimming and J lost 5 bases, with 6 bases between them. The CDR3 is CAISGQDQPQHF. CDR3 nucleotide sequence: TGTGCCATCAGTGGTCAGGATCAGCCCCAGCATTTT.

V gene TRBV29-1 combines with J gene TRBJ2-1, with D tentatively TRBD2 (6 bases). The CDR3 spans 13 residues. Trimming took off 6 bases at V and 7 bases at J, with 16 bases between the two ends. Germline V gene data show CDR1 as SQVTM and CDR2 as ANQGSEA. CDR3 sequence (DNA): TGCAGCGTAGAATTCCTTGGGGGGAATGAGCAGTTCTTC. Amino acid sequence: CSVEFLGGNEQFF.

The rearrangement uses TRBV28 and TRBJ1-2; D is possibly TRBD1 (5 bases). This CDR3 has 14 residues. Trimming removed 2 bases at V and 3 bases at J, with 10 bases between. Germline CDR1 MDHEN, CDR2 SYDVKM. CDR3 in amino acids: CASSLGQGYYGYTF. The CDR3 nucleotides read TGTGCCAGCAGTTTAGGTCAGGGATACTATGGCTACACCTTC.

The CDR3 bases are TGTGCCAGCAGAATAACTAGCGGGAGCACAGATACGCAGTATTTT. As protein: CASRITSGSTDTQYF. The rearrangement joins TRBV6-5 to TRBJ2-3; 9 bases are a match to TRBD2. In germline, CDR1 is MNHEY, CDR2 SVGAGI. The CDR3 consists of 15 residues. The trim removed 6 bases at V and 0 bases at J, leaving 4 bases unmatched.

The V gene is TRBV20-1, the J gene TRBJ2-1; D ambiguous. CDR3 length equals 12 residues. Trimming stripped 3 bases from V and 7 bases from J, with 10 bases between. The germline CDR1 and CDR2 sequences are DFQATT and SNEGSKA (reference sequence). CDR3 sequence (DNA): TGCAGTGCTAGTGATACCGGGAATGAGCAGTTCTTC. This gives the protein CSASDTGNEQFF.

V gene TRBV7-2 combines with J gene TRBJ1-5; 7 nucleotides align to TRBD1. In germline, CDR1 is SGHTA, CDR2 FQGNSA. The CDR3 runs to 17 residues. Unmatched junction bases numbered 8, after V lost 0 bases and J lost 3 bases. CDR3 nucleotide sequence: TGTGCCAGCAGCTTAGCGAGTTTGGGGACAGCCAATCAGCCCCAGCATTTT. Translating gives CASSLASLGTANQPQHF. The whole variable domain, filled in from reference TRBV7-2 and TRBJ1-5, reads GAGVSQSPSNKVTEKGKDVELRCDPISGHTALYWYRQSLGQGLEFLIYFQGNSAPDKSGLPSDRFSAERTGGSVSTLTIQRTQQEDSAVYLCASSLASLGTANQPQHFGDGTRLSIL.

This rearrangement joins TRBV19 to TRBJ2-5, with 7 bases aligning to TRBD2. Trimming at V came to 7 bases and at J to 2 bases, leaving 10 bases not matched to a gene. The CDR3 spans 15 residues. The germline V gene has CDR1 LNHDA and CDR2 SQIVND (reference sequence). CDR3 coding DNA: TGTGCCAGTACCTCGCGACTAGCCTTACAAGAGACCCAGTACTTC. Its translation is CASTSRLALQETQYF.

V is TRBV10-3 and J is TRBJ2-2; TRBD1 agrees at 9 bases. Germline V gives CDR1 ENHRY, CDR2 SYGVKD. CDR3 size: 14 residues. The V gene end was trimmed by 10 bases and the J gene end by 4 bases; junction bases not matched to a gene: 7. This CDR3 is CASAGTGSTGELFF. CDR3 nucleotides: TGTGCCAGTGCCGGGACAGGGAGCACCGGGGAGCTGTTTTTT.